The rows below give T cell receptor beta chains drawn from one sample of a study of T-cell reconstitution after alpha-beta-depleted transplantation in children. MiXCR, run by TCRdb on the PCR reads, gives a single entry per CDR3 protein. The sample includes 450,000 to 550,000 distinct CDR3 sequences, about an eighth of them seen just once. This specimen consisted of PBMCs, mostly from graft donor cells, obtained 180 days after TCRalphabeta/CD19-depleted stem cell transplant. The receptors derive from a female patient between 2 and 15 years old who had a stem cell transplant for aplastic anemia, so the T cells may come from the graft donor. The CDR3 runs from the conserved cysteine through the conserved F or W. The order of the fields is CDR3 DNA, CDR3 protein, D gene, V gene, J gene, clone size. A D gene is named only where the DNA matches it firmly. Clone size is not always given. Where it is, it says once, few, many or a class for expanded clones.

TGTGCCAGCAGCCGTGACGGACCTGAAGCTTTCTTT	CASSRDGPEAFF	-	TRBV11-2	TRBJ1-1	-
TGCAGCGTGGTTACCAGCAAAACAGAGGGCCGGTTCTTAGCCAAAAACATTCAGTACTTC	CSVVTSKTEGRFLAKNIQYF	-	TRBV29-1	TRBJ2-4	few
TGTGCCAGCAGCTTGGGGGTCCGCAACCCCACAGATACGCAGTATTTT	CASSLGVRNPTDTQYF	-	TRBV5-5	TRBJ2-3	-
TGTGCCAGCAGTTTTTTCCAAGAGACCCAGTACTTC	CASSFFQETQYF	-	TRBV12-3/TRBV12-4	TRBJ2-5	many
TGCAGTGCTAGTAGGGCTAGCGGGAGAGGGGATACGCAGTATTTT	CSASRASGRGDTQYF	TRBD2	TRBV20-1	TRBJ2-3	few
TGTGCCAGCAGTTTAGGGGGAGAAAAACTGTTTTTT	CASSLGGEKLFF	-	TRBV28	TRBJ1-4	-
TGCAGTGCTAGAGGCCCCGTGGGGAGTAATCAGCCCCAGCATTTT	CSARGPVGSNQPQHF	-	TRBV20-1	TRBJ1-5	many
TGTGCCAGCTCACCTACATCGACAAACGAGCAGTACTTC	CASSPTSTNEQYF	-	TRBV18	TRBJ2-7	-
TGCGCCAGCAGCCAAGAGTCCGGGACCGGGGAGACCCAGTACTTC	CASSQESGTGETQYF	-	TRBV4-3	TRBJ2-5	many
TGTGCCAGCAGTTTATCATGGACTAGCGGGAGGTCCTACGAGCAGTACTTC	CASSLSWTSGRSYEQYF	TRBD2	TRBV27	TRBJ2-7	once
TGTGCCAGCTCACCACCGCTAGCCTCCTACAATGAGCAGTTCTTC	CASSPPLASYNEQFF	-	TRBV18	TRBJ2-1	few
TGCAGTGCTAGGGGTAGGGGAGAGACCCAGTACTTC	CSARGRGETQYF	-	TRBV20-1	TRBJ2-5	-
TGCGCCAGCAGCCCAGGACCCGCTATGGGTCAGCCCCAGCATTTT	CASSPGPAMGQPQHF	-	TRBV4-3	TRBJ1-5	few
TGTGCCAGCAGTCGCCCGGTCACAGATACGCAGTATTTT	CASSRPVTDTQYF	-	TRBV6-2/TRBV6-3	TRBJ2-3	-
TGTGCCAGCAGTTTATCCGGCAAGGGCTACACCTTC	CASSLSGKGYTF	-	TRBV28	TRBJ1-2	-
TGTGCCAGCAGCTTAGTGGGGGGCGACAATTCACCCCTCCACTTT	CASSLVGGDNSPLHF	-	TRBV7-2	TRBJ1-6	few
TGTGCCAGCAGCTTAGCGAGGACTCGCGGGCGACCCTACAATGAGCAGTTCTTC	CASSLARTRGRPYNEQFF	-	TRBV7-2	TRBJ2-1	-
TGTGCCAGCAGCTTTGGTGCCTCTGGAGTGAGGTCCTACAATGAGCAGTTCTTC	CASSFGASGVRSYNEQFF	-	TRBV11-2	TRBJ2-1	-
TGTGCCAGCAGCTTAGCCGGGGTATCAGAGACCCAGTACTTC	CASSLAGVSETQYF	-	TRBV7-2	TRBJ2-5	few
TGTGCCAGCAGCCAAGATGTCGCGGGGGACACAGATACGCAGTATTTT	CASSQDVAGDTDTQYF	TRBD2	TRBV4-2	TRBJ2-3	few
TGCAGTGCTAGAGGGGGGACATATGAAGCTTTCTTT	CSARGGTYEAFF	-	TRBV20-1	TRBJ1-1	few
TGTGCCAGCACAGGGACAGGGACAGAGACCCAGTACTTC	CASTGTGTETQYF	TRBD1	TRBV28	TRBJ2-5	few
TGTGCCAGCTCAATTCAGGGGAACACTGAAGCTTTCTTT	CASSIQGNTEAFF	-	TRBV18	TRBJ1-1	many
TGCGCCAGCAGCCAAGCAGGGGCCGGTCAGCCCCAGCATTTT	CASSQAGAGQPQHF	-	TRBV4-3	TRBJ1-5	few
TGTGCCAGCAGCCCGTTCTACCCTACGAACACCGGGGAGCTGTTTTTT	CASSPFYPTNTGELFF	-	TRBV6-1	TRBJ2-2	few
TGCGCCAGCAGTCCAACTAGCGGGAGTTCCGCAGATACGCAGTATTTT	CASSPTSGSSADTQYF	TRBD2	TRBV5-1	TRBJ2-3	-
TGTGCCAGTAGTGGGGGACACTATAGCGGCTGGAGCTCCTACAATGAGCAGTTCTTC	CASSGGHYSGWSSYNEQFF	-	TRBV19	TRBJ2-1	-
TGTGCCAGCAGACAGAGTAATGAAAAACTGTTTTTT	CASRQSNEKLFF	-	TRBV27	TRBJ1-4	-
TGTGCCAGCAGAGGACAGGGGGCCACTGAAGCTTTCTTT	CASRGQGATEAFF	TRBD1	TRBV6-1	TRBJ1-1	many
TGTGCCAGCGGGACTAGCGGGAGGACAGATACGCAGTATTTT	CASGTSGRTDTQYF	TRBD2	TRBV12-3/TRBV12-4	TRBJ2-3	many
TGTGCCACCAGCAGAGATCCCACTAGGGGCTCCTACAATGAGCAGTTCTTC	CATSRDPTRGSYNEQFF	-	TRBV15	TRBJ2-1	few
TGTGCCATCAGTGAGTCGATCCAAGTGGGTATGGAGACCCAGTACTTC	CAISESIQVGMETQYF	-	TRBV10-3	TRBJ2-5	few
TGCAGCGCAGGACAGGGAGGGAATGAGCAGTTCTTC	CSAGQGGNEQFF	-	TRBV29-1	TRBJ2-1	-
TGTGCCAGCAGCTTACGGGGGACTAGCGGAGAGCATACGCAGTATTTT	CASSLRGTSGEHTQYF	TRBD2	TRBV11-2	TRBJ2-3	-
TGTGCCAGCAGCTTGGCCGGGGCCACAAGGGAGACCCAGTACTTC	CASSLAGATRETQYF	-	TRBV5-6	TRBJ2-5	-
TGCAGTGCCAGCGACGGCCCGGCCGTAAATCAGCCCCAGCATTTT	CSASDGPAVNQPQHF	-	TRBV20-1	TRBJ1-5	few
TGTGCCACCAGCACGGACTACCTTAATGAGCAGTTCTTC	CATSTDYLNEQFF	-	TRBV15	TRBJ2-1	-
TGCGCCAGCAGCAATTCGATTGGGGGAGTAAATCAGCCCCAGCATTTT	CASSNSIGGVNQPQHF	-	TRBV4-1	TRBJ1-5	-
TGTGCCAGCAGTTTAAGGTTCCCTAGCGGGAGTCTCCACGAGCAGTACTTC	CASSLRFPSGSLHEQYF	TRBD2	TRBV28	TRBJ2-7	-
TGTGCCAGCAGCTTGGTCGGGGGGGGAGGTTTGGCCAAAAACATTCAGTACTTC	CASSLVGGGGLAKNIQYF	TRBD2	TRBV5-5	TRBJ2-4	few